Below are 30 T cell receptor beta chains sequenced from a single sample in a study of cytomegalovirus exposure and HLA in healthy donors. PCR involved 60 Vbeta and 13 Jbeta primers. Generated by immunoSEQ multiplex PCR, the TCRdb table keeps only in-frame clones and is missing some. The sample yields 100,000 to 140,000 clones, approximately 74% seen once. Sequencing was done on a sample of PBMCs. The receptors were gathered from a woman aged 40 to 50 in good health and CMV-seropositive.

The chain couples TRBV7-9 to TRBJ2-5; TRBD2 matches at 13 bases. The CDR3 has 16 amino acids. J was trimmed by 3 bases and V by 5 bases; bases with no gene match: 6. Germline V gene data show CDR1 as SEHNR and CDR2 as FQNEAQ (reference sequence). CDR3 amino acids: CASSPRGLAGKETQYF. The CDR3 nucleotides are TGTGCCAGCAGCCCCCGGGGACTAGCGGGGAAAGAGACCCAGTACTTC.

The chain recombines TRBV6-5 with TRBJ1-6; D is unclear. Germline V gives CDR1 MNHEY, CDR2 SVGAGI. Trimming left V 6 bases short and J 0 bases short, with 9 bases between. The CDR3 is 15 residues long. The CDR3 loop is CASRQFSSYNSPLHF. The CDR3 DNA sequence: TGTGCCAGCAGGCAGTTCAGCTCCTATAATTCACCCCTCCACTTT.

The chain employs TRBV4-3 and TRBJ1-4; the match to TRBD1 covers 8 bases. Germline V gene sequence: CDR1 LGHNA, CDR2 YSLEER. The CDR3 loop spans 17 amino acids. With V trimmed by 0 bases and J by 3 bases, 6 bases remained unmatched. CDR3 sequence (DNA): TGCGCCAGCAGCCAAGATCTTGGACAGGGAGCTAATGAAAAACTGTTTTTT. Translating it yields CASSQDLGQGANEKLFF.

The chain combines TRBV15 with TRBJ1-2; unclear D gene. CDR1 and CDR2 (germline): LNHNV, YYDKDF (reference sequence). V was shortened by 0 bases and J by 12 bases, with 11 bases between the two germline ends. The CDR3 totals 12 residues. CDR3 coding DNA: TGTGCCACCAGCAGAGATTCGGGGTTGAACACCTTC. Protein: CATSRDSGLNTF.

In its sample, this clone was seen a few times. The V call is TRBV6-5, the J call TRBJ2-3; 9 bases are a match to TRBD2. Per germline, CDR1 MNHEY and CDR2 SVGAGI. V was pared by 2 bases and J by 4 bases, with 4 bases of the junction left unmatched. This CDR3 contains 15 residues. The CDR3: CASSYGGGASDTQYF. The CDR3 DNA reads as TGTGCCAGCAGTTACGGCGGGGGGGCCTCAGATACGCAGTATTTT.

CDR3 sequence reads: CASSLWADGELFF. Here the CDR3 DNA reads TGCGCCAGCAGCTTGTGGGCAGACGGGGAGCTGTTTTTT. V gene TRBV5-1 combines with J gene TRBJ2-2; D is unresolved. Germline lookup yields CDR1 SGHRS and CDR2 YFSETQ. V shed 1 base and J shed 7 bases, with 8 bases lying between them. The CDR3 extends over 13 amino acids.

This clone was seen only a few times. V gene TRBV5-1 combines with J gene TRBJ2-2; TRBD2 matches at 13 bases. The ends lost 2 bases at V and 4 bases at J; junction bases unmatched: 2. CDR1 SGHRS and CDR2 YFSETQ come from the germline V gene. CDR3 size: 16 residues. The CDR3 DNA sequence: TGCGCCAGCAGCTTAACTAGCGGGGGGGCCACCGGGGAGCTGTTTTTT. Translating gives CASSLTSGGATGELFF.

This sequence joins TRBV5-1 and TRBJ1-4; TRBD1 matches at 11 bases. The CDR3 is 15 residues long. From germline, CDR1 is SGHRS and CDR2 YFSETQ. Unmatched junction bases numbered 8, after V lost 1 base and J lost 12 bases. CDR3 bases: TGCGCCAGCAGCTTGTGGACAGGGGGCGGATCGGAACTGTTTTTT. This sequence encodes CASSLWTGGGSELFF.

This chain joins TRBV30 and TRBJ2-3, with D possibly matching TRBD2 (5 bases). The CDR3 covers 13 residues. V gave up 3 bases and J gave up 4 bases, with 11 bases separating them. Germline CDR1 reads GTSNPN; CDR2 reads SVGIG (reference sequence). The CDR3 sequence is CAWSRRNPDTQYF. The DNA for the CDR3 is TGTGCCTGGAGCCGGAGGAACCCAGATACGCAGTATTTT.

The rearrangement uses TRBV5-4 and TRBJ1-2, with TRBD1 matching over 7 bases. This CDR3 comprises 15 residues. V lost 1 base to trimming and J lost 3 bases; unmatched junction nucleotides: 6. Germline lookup yields CDR1 SGHNT and CDR2 YYREEE (reference sequence). Written as DNA, the CDR3 is TGTGCCAGCAGCTTGCAGGGACAGAGAGACTATGGCTACACCTTC. Translated: CASSLQGQRDYGYTF.

The chain employs TRBV5-1 and TRBJ2-2; 10 bases are a match to TRBD1. This CDR3 comprises 15 residues. The J segment lost 5 bases and the V segment lost 3 bases, leaving 4 bases of the junction unmatched. From germline, CDR1 is SGHRS and CDR2 YFSETQ. Written as DNA, the CDR3 is TGCGCCAGCAGCTCCGGACAGGGGGGAACCGGGGAGCTGTTTTTT. Amino acids: CASSSGQGGTGELFF. The full variable domain, with the rest looked up from reference TRBV5-1 and TRBJ2-2, is KAGVTQTPRYLIKTRGQQVTLSCSPISGHRSVSWYQQTPGQGLQFLFEYFSETQRNKGNFPGRFSGRQFSNSRSEMNVSTLELGDSALYLCASSSGQGGTGELFFGEGSRLTVL.

The rearrangement links TRBV18 to TRBJ1-2; the D is unclear. V was clipped by 3 bases and J by 2 bases, with 10 bases between them. Germline loops: CDR1 KGHSH, CDR2 LQKENI. The CDR3 loop spans 14 amino acids. The CDR3 coding sequence is TGTGCCAGCTCACCTACCGGGTCGAACTATGGCTACACCTTC. Its protein is CASSPTGSNYGYTF.

CDR3 region: CASSTGTSKGNEQFF. In nucleotides, the CDR3 is TGCGCCAGCAGCACCGGGACTAGCAAAGGGAATGAGCAGTTCTTC. This chain uses TRBV5-1 with TRBJ2-1, with 9 bases aligning to TRBD2. The junction had 9 bases not matched to a gene; V was cut back by 4 bases and J by 7 bases. The CDR3 has 15 residues. CDR1 is SGHRS, CDR2 YFSETQ, per germline. Full variable domain (outside the CDR3, taken from reference TRBV5-1 and TRBJ2-1): KAGVTQTPRYLIKTRGQQVTLSCSPISGHRSVSWYQQTPGQGLQFLFEYFSETQRNKGNFPGRFSGRQFSNSRSEMNVSTLELGDSALYLCASSTGTSKGNEQFFGPGTRLTVL.

The chain couples TRBV6-5 to TRBJ1-1; possibly TRBD1 for D (5 bases). CDR1 and CDR2 from the germline V gene are MNHEY and SVGAGI. Trimming took off 2 bases at V and 5 bases at J, with 15 bases between the two ends. The CDR3 consists of 15 residues. CDR3 sequence: CASSYRSGGGTEAFF. CDR3 DNA sequence: TGTGCCAGCAGTTACCGGTCCGGGGGAGGGACTGAAGCTTTCTTT.

The CDR3 reads CAWSVQRAGGNEKLFF. The DNA of the CDR3 is TGTGCCTGGAGTGTACAACGAGCAGGGGGTAATGAAAAACTGTTTTTT. The chain employs TRBV30 and TRBJ1-4; 7 positions agree with TRBD1. The CDR3 has 16 amino acids. Germline V gene sequence: CDR1 GTSNPN, CDR2 SVGIG (reference sequence). Trimming took 0 bases from V and 4 from J; bases not matched to a gene: 8.

This rearrangement joins TRBV7-9 to TRBJ2-2, with D perhaps TRBD2 (5 bases). The CDR3 loop spans 15 amino acids. The germline V and J ends were trimmed by 5 bases and 6 bases, with 16 bases remaining between them. Germline V gene sequence: CDR1 SEHNR, CDR2 FQNEAQ (reference sequence). Here the CDR3 reads CASSPVRDSSGELFF. CDR3 bases: TGTGCCAGCAGCCCGGTGAGGGATTCGTCCGGGGAGCTGTTTTTT.

This sequence joins TRBV9 and TRBJ2-5, with a possible D match to TRBD2 (6 bases). This CDR3 is 16 amino acids long. Trimming shortened V by 4 bases and J by 4 bases, and 20 bases separated the two germline ends. Germline V gene data show CDR1 as SGDLS and CDR2 as YYNGEE. CDR3 sequence: CASSPSVGGGRETQYF. The CDR3 nucleotides read TGTGCCAGCAGCCCGAGTGTGGGGGGAGGTCGAGAGACCCAGTACTTC.

V is TRBV6-4 and J is TRBJ1-4; D perhaps matches TRBD1 (6 bases). Germline V CDR1 and CDR2: MRHNA, SNTAGT. V lost 0 bases and J 7 bases, leaving 12 bases between the germline ends. This CDR3 contains 15 residues. The CDR3 reads CASSDSGGAGEKLFF. CDR3 DNA sequence: TGTGCCAGCAGTGACTCGGGGGGGGCAGGTGAAAAACTGTTTTTT.

Notes on this clone: The junction and the germline gene differ at one end; a read error may be behind it. The chain uses TRBV7-7 and TRBJ2-5; tentative D call: TRBD1 (6 bases). This CDR3 region has 14 residues. Germline V gene lookup returns CDR1 SSHAT and CDR2 FNYEAQ (reference sequence). This CDR3 reads CASSLGTNQETQYF. Here the CDR3 DNA reads TGTGCTAGCAGCTTAGGGACAAACCAAGAGACCCAGTACTTC.

This clone is a singleton in its sample. This chain links TRBV7-3 with TRBJ2-7; 12 positions agree with TRBD1. With V trimmed by 3 bases and J by 2 bases, 5 bases remained unmatched. This CDR3 contains 16 residues. The germline gives CDR1 SGHTA, CDR2 FQGTGA. CDR3 protein: CASSFTGTGGTYEQYF. CDR3 nucleotides: TGTGCCAGCAGCTTTACCGGGACAGGGGGCACCTACGAGCAGTACTTC.

The J gene is TRBJ2-1, the V gene TRBV30, with 7 bases identical to TRBD2. V shed 3 bases, J shed 9 bases, and the junction held 11 bases outside the gene matches. The germline CDR1 and CDR2 sequences are GTSNPN and SVGIG (reference sequence). The CDR3 contains 14 residues. In DNA, the CDR3 is TGTGCCTGGAGCCGGGACTATGGTAGTGGTGAGCAGTTCTTC. It translates to CAWSRDYGSGEQFF.

This clone was seen once. The chain links TRBV2 to TRBJ1-2; tentatively, D is TRBD1 (5 bases). This CDR3 contains 13 residues. Germline CDR1 reads SNHLY; CDR2 reads FYNNEI. Deletions cut 2 bases from V and 7 bases from J, with 11 bases between. The CDR3 reads CASSELGRAGYTF. DNA for the CDR3: TGTGCCAGCAGTGAATTGGGCAGGGCTGGCTACACCTTC.

This clone was recorded once. The chain combines TRBV6-5 with TRBJ2-7; possible D gene TRBD2, 6 bases. Germline V gives CDR1 MNHEY, CDR2 SVGAGI. The CDR3 loop spans 12 amino acids. V lost 6 bases to trimming and J lost 4 bases, with 10 bases between them. CDR3 sequence (DNA): TGTGCCAGCAGACGGGGAGGATACGAGCAGTACTTC. This codes for CASRRGGYEQYF.

This chain joins TRBV9 and TRBJ1-2; D not resolved. This CDR3 has 19 amino acids. Between the trimmed V and J ends, which lost 4 bases and 0 bases, there was a span of 25 bases. The germline V gene encodes CDR1 SGDLS and CDR2 YYNGEE. The CDR3 is CASSPISTYRRPSNYGYTF. The CDR3 DNA follows: TGTGCCAGCAGCCCCATTTCTACCTATCGTCGTCCTTCTAACTATGGCTACACCTTC.

The chain is built from TRBV4-2 and TRBJ2-3; 9 bases agree with TRBD2. The germline V gene has CDR1 LGHNA and CDR2 YNFKEQ. The CDR3 has 17 amino acids. J lost 1 base, V lost 0 bases, and 5 bases had no gene match. The CDR3 DNA sequence: TGTGCCAGCAGCCAAGATTACCAGCGGGGGGGCACAGATACGCAGTATTTT. This codes for CASSQDYQRGGTDTQYF.

The rearrangement uses TRBV28 and TRBJ1-1; D may be TRBD1 (5 bases). CDR3 size: 13 residues. CDR1 MDHEN and CDR2 SYDVKM come from the germline V gene. The V end was cut by 3 bases, the J end by 1 base, with 6 bases between. The CDR3 loop is CASSFTGNTEAFF. The CDR3 region has the DNA TGTGCCAGCAGTTTCACAGGGAACACTGAAGCTTTCTTT.

The table lists this clone with many counts. V and J are TRBV6-1 and TRBJ2-3; D perhaps matches TRBD2 (7 bases). Per the germline V gene, CDR1 is MNHNS and CDR2 is SASEGT. The CDR3 contains 16 residues. V was clipped by 4 bases and J by 0 bases, with 14 bases between them. The CDR3 nucleotides read TGTGCCAGCAGTGTGGGGGGCGGGGGTAGCACAGATACGCAGTATTTT. Amino acid sequence: CASSVGGGGSTDTQYF.

V and J are TRBV5-1 and TRBJ2-2; maybe TRBD2 (6 bases). The CDR3 is made up of 15 amino acids. Germline values: CDR1 SGHRS, CDR2 YFSETQ. Trimming removed 4 bases from V and 3 bases from J, with 13 bases in between. The CDR3 DNA sequence: TGCGCCAGCAGCCCGGCGGGACGGGACACCGGGGAGCTGTTTTTT. Translating gives CASSPAGRDTGELFF.

This rearrangement joins TRBV11-2 to TRBJ2-3, with TRBD2 matching 7 bases. This CDR3 spans 16 amino acids. Trimming took 5 bases from V and 0 from J; bases not matched to a gene: 8. In germline, CDR1 is SGHAT, CDR2 FQNNGV. CDR3 protein: CASSVGASGSTDTQYF. As DNA, the CDR3 is TGTGCCAGCAGCGTCGGGGCTAGCGGTAGCACAGATACGCAGTATTTT.

This chain uses TRBV5-4 with TRBJ2-1; TRBD2 aligns across 10 bases. V dropped 1 base and J dropped 5; count of bases not matched to a gene: 6. The CDR3 has 16 amino acids. The V gene's germline CDR1 is SGHNT and CDR2 YYREEE (reference sequence). In nucleotides, the CDR3 is TGTGCCAGCAGCTTGTTTGCTAGCGGGGGTCACAATGAGCAGTTCTTC. It yields the protein CASSLFASGGHNEQFF.